This T cell receptor beta chain was sequenced during a study of blood T cell repertoires in COVID-19. Across the study: Donors in the United States, Italy and Spain gave samples during acute or convalescent COVID-19. T cells, B-cell-depleted T cells, or PBMCs supplied cDNA or gDNA.

J gave up 6 bases and V 2 bases, and 5 bases lay outside the gene matches. Per the germline V gene, CDR1 is SEHNR and CDR2 is FQNEAQ (reference sequence). The CDR3 spans 14 residues. Cohort 3 donors counted as recovered after two negative PCRs, clearance, or resolved symptoms. Only a few counts were recorded for this clone. The method was immunoSEQ multiplex PCR; TCRdb's version includes in-frame clones alone and lacks a portion of them. The sample has 150,000 to 200,000 clones, over 70% seen once. The sample consisted of PBMCs or T cells enriched from blood (not recorded which). The chain couples TRBV7-9 to TRBJ1-2; 8 nucleotides line up with TRBD1. This TCR was recovered from a woman aged 55-69 years who had recovered from COVID-19. The CDR3 nucleotides read TGTGCCAGCAGCTTATCGGCAGGGGGCGATGGCTACACCTTC. It is translated as CASSLSAGGDGYTF.